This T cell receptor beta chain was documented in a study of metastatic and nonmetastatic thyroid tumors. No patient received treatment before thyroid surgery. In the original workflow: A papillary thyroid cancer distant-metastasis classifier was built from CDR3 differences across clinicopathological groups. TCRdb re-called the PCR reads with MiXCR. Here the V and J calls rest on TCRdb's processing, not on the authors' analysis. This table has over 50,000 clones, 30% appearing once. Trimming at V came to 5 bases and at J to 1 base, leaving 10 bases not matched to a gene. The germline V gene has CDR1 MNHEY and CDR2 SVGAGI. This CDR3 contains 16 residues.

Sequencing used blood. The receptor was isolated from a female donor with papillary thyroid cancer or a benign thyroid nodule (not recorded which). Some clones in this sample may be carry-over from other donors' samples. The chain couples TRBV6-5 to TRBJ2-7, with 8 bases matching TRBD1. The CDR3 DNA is TGTGCCAGCAGTAACTTTCTCCGGGACAGGTCCTACGAGCAGTACTTC. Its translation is CASSNFLRDRSYEQYF.